Presented here are 5 T cell receptor beta chains from one specimen sequenced in a study of vaccination and CD4 T cells after COVID-19. Antigens of these TCRs are unknown. Indicated treatment: roughly nine-day PBMC culture with coronavirus spike peptide pools or control peptides (ViraFEST assay). Oncomine TCR Beta short-read sequencing was applied to DNA from cultured CD4+ T cells. TCRdb fed the PCR reads into MiXCR, producing one record per CDR3 protein. The sample records 15,000 to 20,000 distinct CDR3 sequences, 55% to 75% being singletons. Source material: CD4+ T cells from blood, cultured in vitro. Source of these receptors: a human donor who had recovered from COVID-19.

The chain recombines TRBV29-1 with TRBJ2-3, with 11 positions matching TRBD1. Per the germline V gene, CDR1 is SQVTM and CDR2 is ANQGSEA. This CDR3 spans 17 amino acids. Trimming removed 4 bases from V and 3 bases from J; junction bases left unmatched: 12. CDR3 nucleotide sequence: TGCAGCGTTGTACCCCTCATCCGGGACAGGGGGACAGATACGCAGTATTTT. Residues: CSVVPLIRDRGTDTQYF.

As for this clonotype: A read error may account for a junction end that differs from germline. V and J are TRBV19 and TRBJ2-2, with D perhaps assigned TRBD1 or TRBD2 (5 bases each). The germline V gene encodes CDR1 LNHDA and CDR2 SQIVND (reference sequence). This CDR3 comprises 14 residues. The CDR3 reads CASSARANTGKLFF. CDR3 sequence (DNA): TGTGCCAGTAGTGCCAGGGCGAACACCGGGAAGCTGTTTTTT.

This sequence joins TRBV7-3 and TRBJ2-3; 9 bases match TRBD1. CDR3 size: 14 residues. Per the germline V gene, CDR1 is SGHTA and CDR2 is FQGTGA. J was trimmed by 5 bases and V by 4 bases; bases with no gene match: 4. CDR3 in DNA: TGTGCCAGCAGCTCGACAGGGGGAGGAGATACGCAGTATTTT. Its protein is CASSSTGGGDTQYF.

This clonotype showed up just a few times. V gene TRBV7-9 combines with J gene TRBJ1-1; no clear D. This CDR3 comprises 12 residues. The germline V gene encodes CDR1 SEHNR and CDR2 FQNEAQ (reference sequence). V was trimmed by 1 base and J by 5 bases, leaving 5 bases between them. In DNA, the CDR3 is TGTGCCAGCAGCTTAGGCGCGACTGAAGCTTTCTTT. Translating gives CASSLGATEAFF.

V and J are TRBV5-5 and TRBJ2-2; TRBD2 might be the D (5 bases). The germline gives CDR1 SGHKS, CDR2 YYEKEE (reference sequence). V was cut by 6 bases and J by 3 bases, with 15 bases left in between. The CDR3 covers 15 residues. The CDR3, as DNA: TGTGCCAGCATGAGGACTCCAGCGGACACCGGGGAGCTGTTTTTT. Amino acids: CASMRTPADTGELFF.